The clone carrying this TCR beta chain was counted a few times. Its antigen remains unknown. A junction boundary mismatches the germline segment, possibly from a read error. These data are taken from a study of identical twins. TCRdb processed the 5' RACE reads anew with MiXCR; each CDR3 protein has one entry. Of around 340,000 distinct CDR3 sequences detected, around 9.7% appear once; the ten largest clones hold approximately 8.9%. The CDR3 spans 11 residues. In germline, CDR1 is MGHDK, CDR2 SYGVNS. Study findings and constraints: The models gave estimates that fell short of the out-of-frame TCR alpha sharing seen in monozygotic twins. Conclusions rested on cross-sectional statistics rather than following the same donors.

This sequence originates from a woman in her 50s in good health. The chain links TRBV25-1 to TRBJ1-2; D is perhaps TRBD1 (5 bases). Source material: naive T cells sorted from blood. Here the CDR3 reads CASRDVGGGHF. The CDR3 nucleotides read TGTGCCAGCAGAGATGTCGGCGGAGGACACTTC.